This T cell receptor beta chain came from a study of T cells after yellow fever vaccination. The study, taken as a whole, reports: Post-booster repertoires again held most primary-vaccination clones (approximately 96% CD4, over 80% CD8).

The authors made TCR cDNA by 5'RACE template switching, adding a universal primer site and UMIs. TCRdb analysed the 5' RACE reads with MiXCR anew, one entry per CDR3 protein. The data contain some 240,000 distinct CDR3 sequences, around 4.9% of them singletons. This CDR3 region has 14 residues. Trimming shortened V by 4 bases and J by 5 bases, and 14 bases separated the two germline ends. This clonotype occurred many times. Its antigen is unidentified. V usage is TRBV12-3 or TRBV12-4 and J usage is TRBJ1-1; unclear D gene. Sequenced material: CD4+ T cells sorted from PBMCs, taken on the day of the yellow fever booster vaccination. The source is a man aged 18 to 29 who received the YFV17D yellow fever vaccine. CDR3 in DNA: TGTGCCAGCAGTTCCGCGATAGCAGGAACTGAAGCTTTCTTT. Protein product: CASSSAIAGTEAFF.